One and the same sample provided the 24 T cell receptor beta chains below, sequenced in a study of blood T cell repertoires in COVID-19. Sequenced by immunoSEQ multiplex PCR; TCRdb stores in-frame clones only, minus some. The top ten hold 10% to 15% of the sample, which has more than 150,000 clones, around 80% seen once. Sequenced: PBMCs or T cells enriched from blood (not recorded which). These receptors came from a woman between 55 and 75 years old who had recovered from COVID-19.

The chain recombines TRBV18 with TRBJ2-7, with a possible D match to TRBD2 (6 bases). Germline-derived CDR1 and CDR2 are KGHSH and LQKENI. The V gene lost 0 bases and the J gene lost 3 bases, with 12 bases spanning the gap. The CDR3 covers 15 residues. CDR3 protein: CASSPPLALHYEQYF. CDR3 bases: TGTGCCAGCTCACCACCACTAGCTTTACACTACGAGCAGTACTTC.

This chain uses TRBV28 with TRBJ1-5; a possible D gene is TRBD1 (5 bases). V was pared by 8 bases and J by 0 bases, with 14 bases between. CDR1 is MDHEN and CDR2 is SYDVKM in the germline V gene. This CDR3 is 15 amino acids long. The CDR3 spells CASRTGGYSNQPQHF. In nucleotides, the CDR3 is TGTGCCAGCCGGACGGGGGGGTATAGCAATCAGCCCCAGCATTTT.

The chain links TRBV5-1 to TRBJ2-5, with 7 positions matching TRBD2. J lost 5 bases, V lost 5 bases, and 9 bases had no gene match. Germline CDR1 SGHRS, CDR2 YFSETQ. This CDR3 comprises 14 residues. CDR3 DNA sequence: TGCGCCAGCAGAACCGGGGGGATGCCTGAGACCCAGTACTTC. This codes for CASRTGGMPETQYF.

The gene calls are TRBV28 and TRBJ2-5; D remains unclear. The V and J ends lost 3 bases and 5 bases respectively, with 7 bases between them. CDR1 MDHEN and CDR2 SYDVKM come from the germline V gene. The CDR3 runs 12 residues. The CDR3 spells CASSFERETQYF. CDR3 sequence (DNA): TGTGCCAGCAGTTTTGAGCGCGAGACCCAGTACTTC. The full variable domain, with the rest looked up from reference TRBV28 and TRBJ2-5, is DVKVTQSSRYLVKRTGEKVFLECVQDMDHENMFWYRQDPGLGLRLIYFSYDVKMKEKGDIPEGYSVSREKKERFSLILESASTNQTSMYLCASSFERETQYFGPGTRLLVL.

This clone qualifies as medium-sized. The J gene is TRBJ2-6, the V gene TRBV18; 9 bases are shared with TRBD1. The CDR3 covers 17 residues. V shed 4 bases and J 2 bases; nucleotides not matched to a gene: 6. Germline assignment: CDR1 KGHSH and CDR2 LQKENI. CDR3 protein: CASSQNRGLAGANVLTF. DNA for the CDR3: TGTGCCAGCTCACAAAACAGGGGGCTGGCTGGGGCCAACGTCCTGACTTTC.

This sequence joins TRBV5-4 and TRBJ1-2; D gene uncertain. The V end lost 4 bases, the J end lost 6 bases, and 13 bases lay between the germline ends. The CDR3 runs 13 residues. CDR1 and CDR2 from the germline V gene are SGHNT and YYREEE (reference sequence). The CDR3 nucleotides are TGTGCCAGCAGCACGGGAACTATGCATGGCTACACCTTC. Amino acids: CASSTGTMHGYTF.

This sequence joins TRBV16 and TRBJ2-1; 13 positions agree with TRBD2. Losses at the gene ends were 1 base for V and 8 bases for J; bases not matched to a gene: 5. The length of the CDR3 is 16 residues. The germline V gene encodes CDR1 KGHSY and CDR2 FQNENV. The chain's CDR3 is CASSQLRTSGRDEQFF. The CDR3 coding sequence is TGTGCCAGCAGCCAATTGCGGACTAGCGGGAGAGATGAGCAGTTCTTC.

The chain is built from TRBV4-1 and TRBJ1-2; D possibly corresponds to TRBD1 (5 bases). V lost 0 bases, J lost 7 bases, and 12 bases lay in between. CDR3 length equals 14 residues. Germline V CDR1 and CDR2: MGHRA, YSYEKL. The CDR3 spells CASSQEAQGRGYTF. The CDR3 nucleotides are TGCGCCAGCAGCCAAGAAGCTCAGGGTCGTGGCTACACCTTC.

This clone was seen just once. CDR3 region: CASSPTGENQPQHF. CDR3 bases: TGTGCCAGCTCTCCAACAGGGGAGAATCAGCCCCAGCATTTT. This rearrangement joins TRBV18 to TRBJ1-5; 7 bases match TRBD1. From germline, CDR1 is KGHSH and CDR2 LQKENI. The V and J ends lost 6 bases and 4 bases, in that order; junction bases with no gene match: 6. The CDR3 spans 14 residues.

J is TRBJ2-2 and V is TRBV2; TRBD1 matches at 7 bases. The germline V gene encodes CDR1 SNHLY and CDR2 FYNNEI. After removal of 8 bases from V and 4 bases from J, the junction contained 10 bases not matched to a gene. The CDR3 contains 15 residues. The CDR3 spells CASSRAGGITGELFF. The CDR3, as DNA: TGTGCCAGCTCCCGGGCAGGGGGAATCACCGGGGAGCTGTTTTTT.

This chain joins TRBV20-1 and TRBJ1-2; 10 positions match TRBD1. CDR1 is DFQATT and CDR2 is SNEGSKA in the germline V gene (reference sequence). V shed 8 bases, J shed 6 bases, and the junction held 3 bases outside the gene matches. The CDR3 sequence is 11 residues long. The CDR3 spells CSTGTGDGYTF. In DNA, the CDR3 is TGCAGTACTGGGACAGGGGATGGCTACACCTTC.

The CDR3 reads CASSRGAVTDTQYF. The CDR3 DNA is TGTGCCAGCAGTCGGGGGGCGGTCACAGATACGCAGTATTTT. The chain joins TRBV2 to TRBJ2-3; D perhaps matches TRBD2 (7 bases). Trimming left V 5 bases short and J 2 bases short, with 11 bases between. The CDR3 contains 14 residues. Germline loops: CDR1 SNHLY, CDR2 FYNNEI.

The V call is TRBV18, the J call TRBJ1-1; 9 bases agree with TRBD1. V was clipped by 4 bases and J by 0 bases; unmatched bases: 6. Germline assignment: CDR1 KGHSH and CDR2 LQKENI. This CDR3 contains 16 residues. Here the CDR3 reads CASSRGTGKLNTEAFF. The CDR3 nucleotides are TGTGCCAGCTCACGGGGGACAGGGAAGTTGAACACTGAAGCTTTCTTT.

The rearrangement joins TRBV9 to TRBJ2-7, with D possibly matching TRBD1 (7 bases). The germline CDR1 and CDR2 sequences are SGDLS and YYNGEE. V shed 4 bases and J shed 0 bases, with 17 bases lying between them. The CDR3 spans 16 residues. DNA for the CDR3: TGTGCCAGCAGCCCCACTAGCAGGGGGAACTCCTACGAGCAGTACTTC. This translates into CASSPTSRGNSYEQYF. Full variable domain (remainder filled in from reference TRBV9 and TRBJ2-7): DSGVTQTPKHLITATGQRVTLRCSPRSGDLSVYWYQQSLDQGLQFLIQYYNGEERAKGNILERFSAQQFPDLHSELNLSSLELGDSALYFCASSPTSRGNSYEQYFGPGTRLTVT.

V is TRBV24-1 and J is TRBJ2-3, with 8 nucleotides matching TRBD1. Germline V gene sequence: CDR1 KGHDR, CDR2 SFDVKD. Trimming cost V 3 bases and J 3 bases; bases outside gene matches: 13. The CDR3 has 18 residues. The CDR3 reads CATSDPRIDRGETDTQYF. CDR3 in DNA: TGTGCCACCAGTGATCCCCGAATCGACAGGGGCGAGACAGATACGCAGTATTTT.

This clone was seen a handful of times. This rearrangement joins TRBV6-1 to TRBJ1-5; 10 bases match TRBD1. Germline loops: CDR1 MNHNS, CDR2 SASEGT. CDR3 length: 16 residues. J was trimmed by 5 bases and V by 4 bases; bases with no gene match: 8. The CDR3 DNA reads TGTGCCAGCAGTGTACTCCCGGGACAGGGGTATCAGCCCCAGCATTTT. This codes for CASSVLPGQGYQPQHF.

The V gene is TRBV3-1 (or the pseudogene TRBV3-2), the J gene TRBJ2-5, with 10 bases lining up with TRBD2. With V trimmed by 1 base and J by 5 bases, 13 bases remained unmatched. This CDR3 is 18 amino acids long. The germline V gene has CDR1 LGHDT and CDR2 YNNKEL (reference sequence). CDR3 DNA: TGTGCCAGCAGCCAAGGACGGTCTAGCGGGGGCCCAGAGGAGACCCAGTACTTC. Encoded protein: CASSQGRSSGGPEETQYF.

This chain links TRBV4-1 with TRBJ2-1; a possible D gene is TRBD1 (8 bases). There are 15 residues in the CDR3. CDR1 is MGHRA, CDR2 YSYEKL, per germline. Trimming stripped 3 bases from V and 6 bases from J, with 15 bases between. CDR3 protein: CASSQEHRGGNEQFF. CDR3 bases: TGCGCCAGCAGCCAGGAGCACAGGGGGGGCAATGAGCAGTTCTTC.

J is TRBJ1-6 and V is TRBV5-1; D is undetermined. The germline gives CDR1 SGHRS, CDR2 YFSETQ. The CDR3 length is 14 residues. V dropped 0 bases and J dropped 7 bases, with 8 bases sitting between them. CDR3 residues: CASSLAPGNSPLHF. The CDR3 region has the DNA TGCGCCAGCAGCTTGGCCCCGGGAAATTCACCCCTCCACTTT.

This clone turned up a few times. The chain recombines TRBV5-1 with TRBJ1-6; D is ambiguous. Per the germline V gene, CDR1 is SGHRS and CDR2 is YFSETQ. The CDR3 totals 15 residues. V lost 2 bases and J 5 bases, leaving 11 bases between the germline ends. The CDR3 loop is CASSFVGEDNSPLHF. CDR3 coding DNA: TGCGCCAGCAGCTTTGTCGGGGAGGATAATTCACCCCTCCACTTT.

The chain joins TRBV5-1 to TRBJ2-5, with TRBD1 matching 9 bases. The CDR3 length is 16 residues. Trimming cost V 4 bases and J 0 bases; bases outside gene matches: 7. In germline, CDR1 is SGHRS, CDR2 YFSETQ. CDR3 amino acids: CASSKGTGPYQETQYF. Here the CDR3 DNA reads TGCGCCAGCAGCAAAGGGACAGGGCCCTACCAAGAGACCCAGTACTTC. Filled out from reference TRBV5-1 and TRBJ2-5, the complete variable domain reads KAGVTQTPRYLIKTRGQQVTLSCSPISGHRSVSWYQQTPGQGLQFLFEYFSETQRNKGNFPGRFSGRQFSNSRSEMNVSTLELGDSALYLCASSKGTGPYQETQYFGPGTRLLVL.

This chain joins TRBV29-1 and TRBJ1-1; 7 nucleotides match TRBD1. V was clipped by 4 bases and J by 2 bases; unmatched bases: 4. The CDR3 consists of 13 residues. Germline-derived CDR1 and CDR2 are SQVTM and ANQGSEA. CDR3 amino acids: CSVGGQQNTEAFF. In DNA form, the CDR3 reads TGCAGCGTTGGGGGACAGCAAAACACTGAAGCTTTCTTT. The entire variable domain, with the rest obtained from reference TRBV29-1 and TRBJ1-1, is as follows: SAVISQKPSRDICQRGTSLTIQCQVDSQVTMMFWYRQQPGQSLTLIATANQGSEATYESGFVIDKFPISRPNLTFSTLTVSNMSPEDSSIYLCSVGGQQNTEAFFGQGTRLTVV.

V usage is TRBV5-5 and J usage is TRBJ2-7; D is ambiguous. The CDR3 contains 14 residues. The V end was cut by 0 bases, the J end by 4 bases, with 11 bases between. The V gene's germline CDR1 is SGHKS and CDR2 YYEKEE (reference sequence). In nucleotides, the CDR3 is TGTGCCAGCAGCTTGGAAAAGACAAGTTACGAGCAGTACTTC. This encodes CASSLEKTSYEQYF.

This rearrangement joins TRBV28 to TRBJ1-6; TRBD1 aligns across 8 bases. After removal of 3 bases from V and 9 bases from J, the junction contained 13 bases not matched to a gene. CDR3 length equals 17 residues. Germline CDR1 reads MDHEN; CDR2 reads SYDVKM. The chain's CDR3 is CASSFQETGDIGSPLHF. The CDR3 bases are TGTGCCAGCAGTTTTCAGGAGACAGGGGATATAGGTTCACCCCTCCACTTT.